This TCR beta chain emerged from a study of T cell responses to AZD1222 COVID-19 vaccine (dated by TCRdb to the early 2020s). For the wider study: Because spike-specific TCR depth and breadth did not differ between the two schedules, AZD1222 recipients who got a second dose at roughly 4 weeks were pooled with those who got a second dose at roughly 12 weeks. A total of 233 trial participants underwent TCR sequencing, of whom some 210 received two doses of AZD1222 and around 25 received two doses of the MenACWY control vaccine. Enrollment into the trials was organized by age into subgroups of 18-55, 56-69 and 70-plus years, and those subgroups contained approximately 150, 30 and 60 TCR-sequenced participants, respectively. The full study reports these points: After two AZD1222 doses, both the breadth and the depth of spike-specific TCRs were significantly higher than at day 0 and than in MenACWY recipients. The 56-69-year group was small, and its depth increase did not reach significance, likely because of low power. Only a handful of AZD1222 recipients were SARS-CoV-2 seropositive at baseline, limiting conclusions about previously exposed vaccinees. Most participants were white British and females outnumbered males, and the authors suggested that clonal diversity may have been underestimated. No day 14 peak-response samples were available, so repertoires were characterized only after the peak T cell response. The whole spike protein was spanned by vaccine-associated CD4 TCRs, and dominant responses were seen in regions 160-218 and 743-854. Reportedly, almost half of the unique spike-specific TCRs recognized epitopes lying outside the regions that are mutated in the B.1.351 and B.1.1.7 variants.

Interpreted using the paper, the time point label stands for: baseline before first vaccination. The vaccinee samples were drawn from two UK trials, COV001 and COV002, one of which was a single-blind randomized controlled phase 2/3 trial testing AZD1222 (ChAdOx1 nCoV-19) in healthy adults. For TCRbeta chain sequencing, PBMC samples from trial participants were taken at day 0 and at day 28 after the second dose. CDR1 and CDR2, per the germline V gene, are MNHEY and SVGAGI. Relative to germline, V is missing 5 bases and J is missing 7 bases, with 7 bases of the junction outside any gene match. From cysteine to phenylalanine, the CDR3 is 14 amino acids long. Only CDR3 DNA remains: 42 bases, in frame from the first base. The CDR3 regions of human TCRbeta chains were analyzed by immunosequencing. In the paper's pipeline: TCRs in the repertoires were compared against a reference library of SARS-CoV-2-specific TCRs that had been generated with the MIRA antigen-specificity platform. Breadth meant the fraction of unique TCRs that were SARS-CoV-2-associated, whereas depth meant the fraction of total T cells that were SARS-CoV-2-associated. Each spike-specific TCR was assigned to its reactive spike region and to a CD4 or CD8 class using the MIRA data. Log10-transformed breadth and depth values were compared by one-way ANOVA with Sidak's multiple comparisons tests. TCRdb carries this immuneACCESS record with in-frame sequences only. Its versions omit some clonotypes, under half of them owing to an unresolved V gene in the studies checked, with the rest unexplained. V, J and clone size derive from that table, while D and trimming were established from the DNA sequence. A total of tens of thousands of clones appear in this sample, approximately 84% of them only once. The ten largest clones represent roughly a sixth of the sample.

Turning to this clone: This receptor's antigen is unknown. Base qualities are not at hand, and no much larger clone is one base apart.

This specimen was peripheral blood, taken on day 0 of AZD1222 vaccination. The V and J genes are TRBV6-5 and TRBJ1-5; 8 middle bases align to TRBD1. This TCR was recovered from an adult in good health. The nucleotides read TGTGCCAGCAGTACGGACAGGGCCCGGCAGCCCCAGCATTTT. The encoded protein is CASSTDRARQPQHF.